These T cell receptor beta chains were read from a single sample in a study of blood T cell repertoires in COVID-19. Profiling relied on immunoSEQ multiplex PCR, and the TCRdb table lists in-frame clones only, not all of them. The table records about 230,000 clones, about 86% of them present only once. The sequenced sample consisted of PBMCs or T cells enriched from blood (not recorded which). The receptors come from a woman between 50 and 59 years old in a cohort exposed to, infected with or recovered from COVID-19 (not recorded which). Both conserved end residues are part of each CDR3. D genes are given only for firm matches. Only some rows state a clone size, as once, few, many or a class for expanded clones.

j_gene	d_gene	abundance	len	v_gene	CDR3nt	CDR3aa
TRBJ2-7	NA	NA	13	TRBV21-1	TGTGCCAGCAGTCGGACAGGGGAACACGAGCAGTACTTC	CASSRTGEHEQYF
TRBJ2-5	TRBD2	NA	18	TRBV7-8	TGTGCCAGCAGCATCGGGACTACCGTATTCTATAGCCAAGAGACCCAGTACTTC	CASSIGTTVFYSQETQYF
TRBJ2-6	TRBD2	once	17	TRBV5-5	TGTGCCAGCAGTCCCCTAGCGGACCACTCTGGGGCCAACGTCCTGACTTTC	CASSPLADHSGANVLTF
TRBJ2-6	NA	NA	15	TRBV9	TGTGCCAGCAGTGGAGGGTCTCGGGGGGCCAACGTCCTGACTTTC	CASSGGSRGANVLTF
TRBJ1-4	TRBD1	NA	14	TRBV27	TGTGCCAGCAGTTTTTTGGGACAGAATGAAAAACTGTTTTTT	CASSFLGQNEKLFF
TRBJ1-1	NA	NA	13	TRBV11-2	TGTGCCAGCAGACTCACTGGTCCGACTGAAGCTTTCTTT	CASRLTGPTEAFF
TRBJ2-2	TRBD2	NA	15	TRBV11-2	TGTGCCAGCAGTCCGACTAGCGGGGCCGGCGGGGAGCTGTTTTTT	CASSPTSGAGGELFF
TRBJ2-7	TRBD2	NA	18	TRBV6-6	TGTGCCAGCAGTCCCACGGGACTAGCGGGGGGGCTCTCCTACGAGCAGTACTTC	CASSPTGLAGGLSYEQYF
TRBJ1-1	NA	NA	13	TRBV6-6	TGTGCCAGCAGCCCTATAAGCCAGGGTGAAGCTTTCTTT	CASSPISQGEAFF
TRBJ1-6	NA	once	13	TRBV7-2	TGTGCCAGCAGCTTAACGGAGAACTCACCCCTCCACTTT	CASSLTENSPLHF
TRBJ1-4	NA	NA	15	TRBV7-9	TGTGCCAGCAGCTTAGCGGGAGGGAGTGGTGAAAAACTGTTTTTT	CASSLAGGSGEKLFF
TRBJ1-2	TRBD1	NA	14	TRBV27	TGTGCCAGCAAACTGGGACAGCAGAACTATGGCTACACCTTC	CASKLGQQNYGYTF
TRBJ1-3	NA	NA	17	TRBV4-3	TGCGCCAGCAGCCAAGAAAGTCAGGGACTATCTGGAAACACCATATATTTT	CASSQESQGLSGNTIYF
TRBJ2-4	NA	NA	17	TRBV28	TGTGCCAGCAGTGCCTACAGGGAGGGGGGAGCCAAAAACATTCAGTACTTC	CASSAYREGGAKNIQYF
TRBJ1-2	TRBD1	NA	18	TRBV19	TGTGCCAGTAGTATCAATACTAAACAGGGGGCTACGGGGAATGGCTACACCTTC	CASSINTKQGATGNGYTF
TRBJ2-1	TRBD2	NA	14	TRBV11-2	TGTGCCAGCAGCTGGCGGGGGAACTACAATGAGCAGTTCTTC	CASSWRGNYNEQFF
TRBJ2-2	TRBD2	NA	17	TRBV5-4	TGTGCCAGCAGCTTGGGAGGACTAGCGAGGAACACCGGGGAGCTGTTTTTT	CASSLGGLARNTGELFF
TRBJ2-1	NA	NA	17	TRBV4-1	TGCGCCAGCAGCCAAGGACAGGCTCGGGATAAGTACAATGAGCAGTTCTTC	CASSQGQARDKYNEQFF
TRBJ2-1	TRBD2	once	17	TRBV4-2	TGTGCCAGCAGCCAAGTCGGCGGGGGGGCGGTAGGTTATGAGCAGTTCTTC	CASSQVGGGAVGYEQFF
TRBJ1-5	TRBD1	NA	12	TRBV12-3/TRBV12-4	TGTGCCATCAGACAGGGGAATCAGCCCCAGCATTTT	CAIRQGNQPQHF
TRBJ1-5	NA	NA	15	TRBV21-1	TGTGCCAGCAGCAAATGGCAGGGTAGCAATCAGCCCCAGCATTTT	CASSKWQGSNQPQHF
TRBJ2-3	TRBD2	NA	14	TRBV7-9	TGTGCCAGCAGCCCCATGACTAGCTCAGATACGCAGTATTTT	CASSPMTSSDTQYF
TRBJ1-4	NA	NA	14	TRBV30	TGTGCCTGGAAATCCGGGTATAGTAATGAAAAACTGTTTTTT	CAWKSGYSNEKLFF
TRBJ1-1	TRBD1	NA	15	TRBV7-2	TGTGCCAGCAGCTTAGCGCGTCAGGGGGTAACAGAAGCTTTCTTT	CASSLARQGVTEAFF
TRBJ2-7	TRBD1	NA	17	TRBV4-3	TGCGCCAGCAGCCAACAGTACACCACAGGGGGCGGTTACGAGCAGTACTTC	CASSQQYTTGGGYEQYF
TRBJ2-7	NA	NA	11	TRBV20-1	TGCAGTGCCAGGGACAACTACGAGCAGTACTTC	CSARDNYEQYF
TRBJ2-1	NA	NA	14	TRBV7-2	TGTGCCAGCACCGTGGGGCTAGCCTACAATGAGCAGTTCTTC	CASTVGLAYNEQFF
TRBJ1-1	NA	NA	12	TRBV7-9	TGTGCCAGCAGTTTTCCGGGGTCCCAAGCTTTCTTT	CASSFPGSQAFF
TRBJ1-1	NA	NA	14	TRBV28	TGTGCCAGCAGTTTATATCAGGGAAACACTGAAGCTTTCTTT	CASSLYQGNTEAFF
TRBJ2-1	TRBD2	NA	15	TRBV19	TGTGCCAGTAGTATATTAGCGGGAACCTACAATGAGCAGTTCTTC	CASSILAGTYNEQFF
TRBJ2-5	NA	few	16	TRBV9	TGTGCCAGCAGCGTAGGGGTACAACTGGAGCAAGAGACCCAGTACTTC	CASSVGVQLEQETQYF
TRBJ1-1	NA	NA	12	TRBV18	TGTGCCAGCTCACCACGACGGGGAGAAGCTTTCTTT	CASSPRRGEAFF
TRBJ1-5	NA	once	17	TRBV19	TGTGCCAGTATGGGACAACCTGGGGGATATAGCAATCAGCCCCAGCATTTT	CASMGQPGGYSNQPQHF
TRBJ1-4	NA	NA	12	TRBV6-5	TGTGCCAGCAGTTCTGACACCGAAAAACTGTTTTTT	CASSSDTEKLFF
TRBJ2-2	TRBD1	NA	16	TRBV4-3	TGCGCCAGCAGCCAGTTGACAGGGACGAACACCGGGGAGCTGTTTTTT	CASSQLTGTNTGELFF
TRBJ2-1	NA	NA	15	TRBV11-3	TGTGCCAGCAGCTCGGACCTAACTAGTTTTAGTGAGCAGTTCTTC	CASSSDLTSFSEQFF
TRBJ2-3	TRBD2	NA	16	TRBV2	TGTGCCAGCAGTGCCGGGACTAGCGGGGGGGCGGATACGCAGTATTTT	CASSAGTSGGADTQYF